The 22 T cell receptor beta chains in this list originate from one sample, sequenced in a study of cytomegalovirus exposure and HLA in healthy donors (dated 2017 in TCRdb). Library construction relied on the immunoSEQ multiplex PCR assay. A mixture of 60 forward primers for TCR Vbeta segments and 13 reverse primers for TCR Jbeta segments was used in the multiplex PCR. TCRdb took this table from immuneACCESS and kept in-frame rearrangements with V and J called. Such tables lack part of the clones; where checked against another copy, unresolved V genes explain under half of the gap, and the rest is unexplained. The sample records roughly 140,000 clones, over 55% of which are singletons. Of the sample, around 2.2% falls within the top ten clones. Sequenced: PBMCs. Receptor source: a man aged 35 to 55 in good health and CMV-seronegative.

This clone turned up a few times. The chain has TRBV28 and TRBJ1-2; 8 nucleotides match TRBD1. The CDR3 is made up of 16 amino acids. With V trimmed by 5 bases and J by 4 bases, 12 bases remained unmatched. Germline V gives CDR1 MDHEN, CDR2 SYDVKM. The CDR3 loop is CASSLTAGGVVYGYTF. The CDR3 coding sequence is TGTGCCAGCAGTCTTACTGCAGGGGGCGTCGTCTATGGCTACACCTTC.

CDR3 sequence reads: CASRPPGTVSYEQYF. In DNA form, the CDR3 reads TGCGCCAGCAGACCACCCGGGACAGTAAGCTACGAGCAGTACTTC. The chain employs TRBV5-1 and TRBJ2-7; 7 nucleotides agree with TRBD1. The V segment lost 5 bases and the J segment 3 bases; nucleotides outside the gene matches: 11. Per the germline V gene, CDR1 is SGHRS and CDR2 is YFSETQ. CDR3 length equals 15 residues.

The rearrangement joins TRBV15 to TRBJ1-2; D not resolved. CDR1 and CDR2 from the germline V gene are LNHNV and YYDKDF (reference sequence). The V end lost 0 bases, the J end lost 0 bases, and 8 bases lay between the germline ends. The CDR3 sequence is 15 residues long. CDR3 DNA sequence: TGTGCCACCAGCAGAGATTTACGGTCTAACTATGGCTACACCTTC. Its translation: CATSRDLRSNYGYTF.

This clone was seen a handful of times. The CDR3 spells CASSLSISGNTIYF. CDR3 bases: TGTGCCAGCAGCTTATCCATTTCTGGAAACACCATATATTTT. The chain employs TRBV7-9 and TRBJ1-3, with D unclear. The CDR3 runs to 14 residues. The germline gives CDR1 SEHNR, CDR2 FQNEAQ (reference sequence). V was pared by 2 bases and J by 1 base, with 6 bases between.

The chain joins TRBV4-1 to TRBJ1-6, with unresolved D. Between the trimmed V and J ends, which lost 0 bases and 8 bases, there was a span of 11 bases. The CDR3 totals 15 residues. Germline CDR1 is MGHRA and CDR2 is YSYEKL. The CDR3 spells CASSQEGGNYSPLHF. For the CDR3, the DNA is TGCGCCAGCAGCCAAGAAGGCGGAAACTATTCACCCCTCCACTTT.

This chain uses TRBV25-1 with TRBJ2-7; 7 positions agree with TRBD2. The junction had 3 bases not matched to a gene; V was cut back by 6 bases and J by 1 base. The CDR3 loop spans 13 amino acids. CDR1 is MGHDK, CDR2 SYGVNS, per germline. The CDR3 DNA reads TGTGCCAGCAGGGCTAGCGGATCCTACGAGCAGTACTTC. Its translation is CASRASGSYEQYF.

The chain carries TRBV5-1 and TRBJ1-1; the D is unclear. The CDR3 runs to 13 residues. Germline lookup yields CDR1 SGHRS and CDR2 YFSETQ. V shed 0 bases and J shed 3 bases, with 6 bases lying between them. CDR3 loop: CASSLAGYTEAFF. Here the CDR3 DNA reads TGCGCCAGCAGCTTGGCGGGGTACACTGAAGCTTTCTTT.

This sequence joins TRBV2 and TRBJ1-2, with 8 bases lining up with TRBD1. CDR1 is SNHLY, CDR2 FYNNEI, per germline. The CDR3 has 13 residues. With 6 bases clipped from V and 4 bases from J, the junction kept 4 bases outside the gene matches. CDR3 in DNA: TGTGCCAGCAGGAGACAGGGGCGCTATGGCTACACCTTC. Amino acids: CASRRQGRYGYTF.

This CDR3 is CASSPRHSTTNEKLFF. CDR3 bases: TGTGCCAGCAGCCCCAGACATAGTACAACTAATGAAAAACTGTTTTTT. The chain has TRBV9 and TRBJ1-4; D gene ambiguous. The V end was cut by 4 bases, the J end by 0 bases, with 13 bases between. The CDR3 loop spans 16 amino acids. CDR1 and CDR2 from the germline V gene are SGDLS and YYNGEE. Based on the CDR3 plus reference TRBV9 and TRBJ1-4, the full variable domain is DSGVTQTPKHLITATGQRVTLRCSPRSGDLSVYWYQQSLDQGLQFLIQYYNGEERAKGNILERFSAQQFPDLHSELNLSSLELGDSALYFCASSPRHSTTNEKLFFGSGTQLSVL.

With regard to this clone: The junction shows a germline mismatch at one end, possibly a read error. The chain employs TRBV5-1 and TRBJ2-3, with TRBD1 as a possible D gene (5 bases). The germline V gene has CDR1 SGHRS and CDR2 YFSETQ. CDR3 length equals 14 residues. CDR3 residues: CASSFRASTDTQYF. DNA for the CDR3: TGTGCCAGCAGCTTCAGGGCCAGCACAGATACGCAGTATTTT.

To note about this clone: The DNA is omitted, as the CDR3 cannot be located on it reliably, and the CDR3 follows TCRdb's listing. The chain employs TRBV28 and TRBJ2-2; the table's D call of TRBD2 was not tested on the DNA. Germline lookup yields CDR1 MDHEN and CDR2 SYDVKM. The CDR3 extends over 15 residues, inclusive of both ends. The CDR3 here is CASILAGVGTGELFF.

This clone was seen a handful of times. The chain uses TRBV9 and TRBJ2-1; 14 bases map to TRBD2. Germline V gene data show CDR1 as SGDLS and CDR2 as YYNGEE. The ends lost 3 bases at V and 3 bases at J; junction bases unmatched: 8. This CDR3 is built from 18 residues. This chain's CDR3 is CASSAPGLAGVHYNEQFF. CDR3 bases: TGTGCCAGCAGCGCACCGGGACTAGCGGGGGTGCACTACAATGAGCAGTTCTTC.

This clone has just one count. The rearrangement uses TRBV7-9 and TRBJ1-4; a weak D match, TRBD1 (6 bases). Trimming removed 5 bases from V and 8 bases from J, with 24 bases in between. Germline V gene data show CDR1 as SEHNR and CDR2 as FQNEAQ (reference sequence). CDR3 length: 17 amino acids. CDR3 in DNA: TGTGCCAGCAGCCCTACGAAAGCGATGGACAGTGGAGAAAAACTGTTTTTT. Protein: CASSPTKAMDSGEKLFF.

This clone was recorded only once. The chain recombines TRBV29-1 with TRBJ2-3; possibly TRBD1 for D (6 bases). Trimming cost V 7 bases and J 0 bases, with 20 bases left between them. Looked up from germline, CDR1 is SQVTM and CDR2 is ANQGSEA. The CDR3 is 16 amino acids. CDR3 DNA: TGCAGCGCCCTGAGACAGGAGAGTTCTAGCACAGATACGCAGTATTTT. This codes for CSALRQESSSTDTQYF.

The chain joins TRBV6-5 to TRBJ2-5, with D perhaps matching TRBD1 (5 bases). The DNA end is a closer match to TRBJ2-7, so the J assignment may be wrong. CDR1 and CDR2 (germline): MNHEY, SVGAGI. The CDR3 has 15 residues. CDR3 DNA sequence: TGTGCCAGCAGTTACTACGACGGACACCTGAACGAGCAGTACTTC. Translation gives CASSYYDGHLNEQYF.

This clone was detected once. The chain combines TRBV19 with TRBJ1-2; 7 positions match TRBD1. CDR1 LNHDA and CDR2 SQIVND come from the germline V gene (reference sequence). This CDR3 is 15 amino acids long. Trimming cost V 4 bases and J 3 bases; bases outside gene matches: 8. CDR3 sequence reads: CASSTSQGIDYGYTF. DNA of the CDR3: TGTGCCAGTAGTACATCACAGGGGATCGACTATGGCTACACCTTC.

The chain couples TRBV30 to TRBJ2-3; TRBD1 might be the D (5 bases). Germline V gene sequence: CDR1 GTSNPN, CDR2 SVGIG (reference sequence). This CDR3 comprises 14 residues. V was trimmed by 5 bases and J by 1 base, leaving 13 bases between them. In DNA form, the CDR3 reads TGTGCCTGGGGACAACCTTTTGGCACAGATACGCAGTATTTT. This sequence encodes CAWGQPFGTDTQYF.

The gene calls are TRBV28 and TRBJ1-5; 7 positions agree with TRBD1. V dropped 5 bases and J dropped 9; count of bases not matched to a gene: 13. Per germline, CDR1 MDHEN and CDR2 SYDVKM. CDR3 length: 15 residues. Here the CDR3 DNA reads TGTGCCAGCAGTAACCCTCTGGGACAGAACGGGCCCCAGCATTTT. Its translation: CASSNPLGQNGPQHF.

The CDR3 sequence: CASKGQTSNYGYTF. The CDR3 region has the DNA TGTGCCAGTAAGGGACAGACATCTAACTATGGCTACACCTTC. This chain joins TRBV19 and TRBJ1-2; 7 bases line up with TRBD1. The CDR3 is 14 amino acids. With 7 bases clipped from V and 0 bases from J, the junction kept 5 bases outside the gene matches. CDR1 and CDR2 from the germline V gene are LNHDA and SQIVND (reference sequence).

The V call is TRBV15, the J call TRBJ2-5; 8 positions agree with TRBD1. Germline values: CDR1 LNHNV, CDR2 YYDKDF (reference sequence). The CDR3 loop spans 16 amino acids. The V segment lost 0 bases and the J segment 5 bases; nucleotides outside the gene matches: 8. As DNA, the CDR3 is TGTGCCACCAGCAGAGATTCTTCGAGACAGGGGGAGACCCAGTACTTC. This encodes CATSRDSSRQGETQYF.

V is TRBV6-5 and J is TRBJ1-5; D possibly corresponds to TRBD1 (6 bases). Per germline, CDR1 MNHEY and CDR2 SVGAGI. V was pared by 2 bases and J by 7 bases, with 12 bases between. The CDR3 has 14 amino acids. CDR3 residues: CASSYRQEAQPQHF. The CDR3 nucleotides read TGTGCCAGCAGTTACAGACAGGAGGCCCAGCCCCAGCATTTT.

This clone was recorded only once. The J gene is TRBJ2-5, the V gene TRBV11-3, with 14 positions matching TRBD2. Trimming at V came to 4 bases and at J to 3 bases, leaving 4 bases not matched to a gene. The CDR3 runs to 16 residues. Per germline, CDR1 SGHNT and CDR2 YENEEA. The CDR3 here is CASSSRLAGGEETQYF. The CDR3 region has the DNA TGTGCCAGCAGCTCCAGACTAGCGGGAGGGGAAGAGACCCAGTACTTC.